What follows are 9 T cell receptor beta chains derived from one specimen sequenced in a study of cytomegalovirus exposure and HLA in healthy donors. Vbeta (60) and Jbeta (13) primers were used in the PCR. The repertoire was sequenced with immunoSEQ multiplex PCR; TCRdb's copy has only in-frame clones and lacks some. The table lists over 150,000 clones, roughly 78% of them singletons. The sample comprised PBMCs. Source of these receptors: a man aged 40-50 years in good health and CMV-seronegative.

The rearrangement links TRBV7-2 to TRBJ2-2; 8 bases match TRBD2. After removal of 4 bases from V and 1 base from J, the junction contained 5 bases not matched to a gene. The CDR3 sequence is 16 residues long. The germline V gene encodes CDR1 SGHTA and CDR2 FQGNSA. CDR3 coding DNA: TGTGCCAGCAGCTCCAGGACTAGCCGGAACACCGGGGAGCTGTTTTTT. Translated: CASSSRTSRNTGELFF.

The V and J genes are TRBV29-1 and TRBJ1-3; 10 bases align to TRBD1. The CDR3 has 16 amino acids. V lost 3 bases, J lost 4 bases, and 9 bases stayed unmatched. The germline gives CDR1 SQVTM, CDR2 ANQGSEA. For the CDR3, the DNA is TGCAGCGTTGAGGAGACAGGGGGCAAGCGGGGAAACACCATATATTTT. Protein sequence: CSVEETGGKRGNTIYF.

This rearrangement joins TRBV6-5 to TRBJ2-7, with D perhaps TRBD1 (5 bases). The germline V and J ends were trimmed by 5 bases and 5 bases, with 19 bases remaining between them. Germline V gene data show CDR1 as MNHEY and CDR2 as SVGAGI. This CDR3 comprises 15 residues. CDR3 amino acids: CASSPPLAGLNEQYF. The CDR3, as DNA: TGTGCCAGCAGTCCCCCCTTGGCAGGGCTCAACGAGCAGTACTTC.

The chain carries TRBV5-1 and TRBJ1-3; 7 nucleotides align to TRBD1. CDR1 and CDR2 from the germline V gene are SGHRS and YFSETQ. CDR3 size: 15 residues. After removal of 0 bases from V and 3 bases from J, the junction contained 3 bases not matched to a gene. The CDR3 region is CASSLEGARGNTIYF. The DNA of the CDR3 is TGCGCCAGCAGCTTGGAGGGGGCGCGTGGAAACACCATATATTTT.

This chain uses TRBV28 with TRBJ2-7; 11 nucleotides line up with TRBD1. Germline lookup yields CDR1 MDHEN and CDR2 SYDVKM. The CDR3 has 16 amino acids. V gave up 6 bases and J gave up 2 bases; unmatched junction bases: 9. The CDR3 region is CASSQTGQGAPYEQYF. DNA of the CDR3: TGTGCCAGCAGCCAGACCGGACAGGGGGCTCCCTACGAGCAGTACTTC.

The V gene is TRBV6-1, the J gene TRBJ1-4, with D uncertain. The CDR3 totals 14 residues. V lost 1 base and J lost 7, with 10 bases in between. Germline V gene sequence: CDR1 MNHNS, CDR2 SASEGT. The CDR3 coding sequence is TGTGCCAGCAGTGAAGACAGAGCCTTTGAAAAACTGTTTTTT. Translated, it gives CASSEDRAFEKLFF.

V and J are TRBV11-2 and TRBJ1-1, with 7 bases matching TRBD1. Germline V gene lookup returns CDR1 SGHAT and CDR2 FQNNGV. This CDR3 region has 12 residues. J gave up 13 bases and V 6 bases, and 11 bases lay outside the gene matches. CDR3 region: CASRGGGWSGFF. In DNA form, the CDR3 reads TGTGCCAGCAGAGGGGGCGGGTGGAGTGGTTTCTTT.

This rearrangement joins TRBV6-4 to TRBJ2-1, with D maybe TRBD2 (5 bases). The CDR3 is 15 amino acids. CDR1 is MRHNA and CDR2 is SNTAGT in the germline V gene. V was cut by 3 bases and J by 0 bases, with 9 bases left in between. The CDR3 here is CASSEAGSSYNEQFF. DNA of the CDR3: TGTGCCAGCAGTGAGGCGGGTAGCTCCTACAATGAGCAGTTCTTC.

The V gene is TRBV6-5, the J gene TRBJ1-2, with D maybe TRBD1 (5 bases). Trimming removed 11 bases from V and 3 bases from J, with 16 bases in between. The CDR3 contains 13 residues. Germline lookup yields CDR1 MNHEY and CDR2 SVGAGI. The DNA for the CDR3 is TGTGCCGCCTGGGGCCGGGAGGACTATGGCTACACCTTC. Translation: CAAWGREDYGYTF.